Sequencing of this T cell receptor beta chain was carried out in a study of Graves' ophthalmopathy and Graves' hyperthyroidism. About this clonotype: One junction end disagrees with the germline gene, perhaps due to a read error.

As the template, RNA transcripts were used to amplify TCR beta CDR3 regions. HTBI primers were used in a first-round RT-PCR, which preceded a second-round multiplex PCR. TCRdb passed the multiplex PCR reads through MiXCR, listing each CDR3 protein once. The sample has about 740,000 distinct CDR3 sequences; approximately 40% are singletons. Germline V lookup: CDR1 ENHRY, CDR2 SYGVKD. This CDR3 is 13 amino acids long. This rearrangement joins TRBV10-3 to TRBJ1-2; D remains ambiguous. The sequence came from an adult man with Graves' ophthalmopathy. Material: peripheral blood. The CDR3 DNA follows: TGTGCCAGCAGTGAAAAGGTGAACTATGGCTACACCTTC. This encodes CASSEKVNYGYTF.